Listed below are T cell receptor beta chains from one sample, sequenced in a study of T-cell memory formation after mild COVID-19. TCRdb reprocessed the 5' RACE reads with MiXCR, giving one entry per CDR3 protein. The sample has just under 550,000 distinct CDR3 sequences, just over 20% seen once. Sample: PBMCs or a T cell subset sorted from them (not recorded which). The source is an adult woman who had mild COVID-19 (a few samples of this study predate the infection). Cell type and time point are not known. The CDR3 runs from the conserved cysteine through the conserved F or W. Fields, in order: V gene, clone size, J gene, D gene, CDR3 protein, CDR3 DNA. A D gene is named only where the DNA matches it firmly. A clone size is listed for some rows: how often the clone was seen (once, few, many), or a class if it is expanded.

>TRBV6-2/TRBV6-3|few|TRBJ1-5|TRBD1
CASSRTGTGAVSNQPQHF
TGTGCCAGCAGCCGAACCGGGACAGGGGCCGTTAGCAATCAGCCCCAGCATTTT
>TRBV7-6|NA|TRBJ2-1|TRBD2
CASSAIAGSYNEQFF
TGTGCCAGCAGCGCCATAGCGGGGTCCTACAATGAGCAGTTCTTC
>TRBV7-6|NA|TRBJ2-4|NA
CASSPGRGPKNIQYF
TGTGCCAGCAGCCCTGGCAGGGGTCCCAAAAACATTCAGTACTTC
>TRBV7-2|many|TRBJ1-1|NA
CASSGRGNTEAFF
TGTGCCAGCAGCGGGCGGGGGAACACTGAAGCTTTCTTT
>TRBV7-9|NA|TRBJ2-1|TRBD2
CASSRRLVAGDSNEQFF
TGTGCCAGCAGCCGTCGCCTGGTAGCGGGAGATTCCAATGAGCAGTTCTTC
>TRBV5-6|few|TRBJ2-7|TRBD2
CASSLARGLAGPHTYEQYF
TGTGCCAGCAGCTTGGCACGGGGACTAGCGGGGCCCCATACCTACGAGCAGTACTTC
>TRBV11-3|NA|TRBJ2-3|TRBD2
CASSFMREEGDTQYF
TGTGCCAGCAGCTTTATGCGGGAGGAGGGGGATACGCAGTATTTT
>TRBV5-1|few|TRBJ2-3|NA
CASSFGYPDTQYF
TGCGCCAGCAGCTTCGGATACCCGGATACGCAGTATTTT
>TRBV25-1|few|TRBJ2-5|NA
CASSEGGGSQKTQYF
TGTGCCAGCAGTGAAGGGGGGGGCAGTCAAAAAACCCAGTACTTC
>TRBV27|few|TRBJ2-7|TRBD1
CASMGQGAEEQYF
TGTGCCAGCATGGGACAGGGGGCTGAAGAGCAGTACTTC
>TRBV5-1|few|TRBJ2-2|NA
CASSLNWQLANTGELFF
TGCGCCAGCAGCTTGAATTGGCAGCTCGCGAACACCGGGGAGCTGTTTTTT
>TRBV30|NA|TRBJ2-3|NA
CAWSVAGSTDTQYF
TGTGCCTGGAGTGTTGCTGGGAGCACAGATACGCAGTATTTT
>TRBV12-3/TRBV12-4|few|TRBJ1-5|NA
CASSLAGPHQPQHF
TGTGCCAGCAGTTTAGCAGGGCCCCATCAGCCCCAGCATTTT
>TRBV5-1|few|TRBJ2-1|TRBD1
CASSLGGRGQDEQFF
TGCGCCAGCAGCTTGGGAGGCAGGGGGCAAGATGAGCAGTTCTTC
>TRBV7-2|NA|TRBJ2-2|TRBD2
CASRLAETGELFF
TGTGCCAGCAGACTAGCGGAGACCGGGGAGCTGTTTTTT
>TRBV12-3/TRBV12-4|many|TRBJ2-1|TRBD1
CASSPRDRGGNEQFF
TGTGCCAGCAGTCCCCGGGACAGGGGCGGCAATGAGCAGTTCTTC
>TRBV6-2/TRBV6-3|few|TRBJ2-7|NA
CASRVVYEQYF
TGTGCCAGCAGGGTAGTCTACGAGCAGTACTTC
>TRBV20-1|many|TRBJ1-1|NA
CSAPDTKNTEAFF
TGCAGTGCACCCGACACAAAGAACACTGAAGCTTTCTTT